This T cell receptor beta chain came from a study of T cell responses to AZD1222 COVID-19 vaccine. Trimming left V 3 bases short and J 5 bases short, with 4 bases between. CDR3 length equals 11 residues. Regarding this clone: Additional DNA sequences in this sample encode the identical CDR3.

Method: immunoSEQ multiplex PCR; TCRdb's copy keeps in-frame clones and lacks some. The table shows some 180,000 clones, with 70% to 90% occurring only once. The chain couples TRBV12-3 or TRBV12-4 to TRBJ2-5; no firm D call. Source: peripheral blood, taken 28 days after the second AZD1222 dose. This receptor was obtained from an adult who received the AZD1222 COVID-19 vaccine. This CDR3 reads CASSLRETQYF. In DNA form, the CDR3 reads TGTGCCAGCAGTTTGCGTGAGACCCAGTACTTC.